This is a list of T cell receptor beta chains from one sample in a study of blood T cell repertoires in COVID-19. Clones were read by immunoSEQ multiplex PCR, and TCRdb kept only the in-frame ones, dropping some. The data show about 220,000 clones, about 90% seen once. Material for sequencing was PBMCs or T cells enriched from blood (not recorded which). The receptors were sampled from a woman between 45 and 65 years old with acute COVID-19. Both conserved end residues are part of each CDR3. D genes are given only for firm matches. Rows may omit the clone size; those that give it use once, few, many or a size class.

>TRBD1|TRBV6-4|once|14|TRBJ2-2
TGTGCCAGCAGAGGACAGGGGCGCACCGGGGAGCTGTTTTTT
CASRGQGRTGELFF
>TRBD1|TRBV5-6|once|14|TRBJ2-1
TGTGCCAGCAGCTTGGTGGCAGGGGGCAATGAGCAGTTCTTC
CASSLVAGGNEQFF
>TRBD2|TRBV15|-|15|TRBJ2-7
TGTGCCACCAGCAGTAGCGGGTTAGCCTCCTACGAGCAGTACTTC
CATSSSGLASYEQYF
>TRBD2|TRBV6-9|-|15|TRBJ2-2
TGTGCCAGCAAGGGACGGGAGGGTAACACCGGGGAGCTGTTTTTT
CASKGREGNTGELFF
>-|TRBV6-5|-|14|TRBJ1-2
TGTGCCAGCAAAAACCGGGACATTACCGTGGGCTACACCTTC
CASKNRDITVGYTF
>-|TRBV11-2|-|11|TRBJ2-2
TGTGCCAGCAGCCCCAGCGGGGAGCTGTTTTTT
CASSPSGELFF
>TRBD2|TRBV18|-|17|TRBJ2-2
TGTGCCAGCTCACCATCGGCTAGCGGTACGAACACCGGGGAGCTGTTTTTT
CASSPSASGTNTGELFF
>TRBD1|TRBV2|-|13|TRBJ1-4
TGTGCCAGCAGAAGGACAGGAAACGAAAAACTGTTTTTT
CASRRTGNEKLFF
>TRBD1|TRBV28|once|14|TRBJ1-5
TGTGCCAGCAGTCCCACAGGGGCGTATCAGCCCCAGCATTTT
CASSPTGAYQPQHF
>-|TRBV18|-|14|TRBJ2-7
TGTGCCAGCTCACCAAGGAGCAGAAACTACGAGCAGTACTTC
CASSPRSRNYEQYF
>-|TRBV6-5|-|13|TRBJ1-1
TGTGCCAGCAGGTCCGGTGTAAGAACTGAAGCTTTCTTT
CASRSGVRTEAFF
>-|TRBV19|-|13|TRBJ1-2
TGTGCCAGTAGTATCGAGGGAAACTATGGCTACACCTTC
CASSIEGNYGYTF
>TRBD1|TRBV2|-|12|TRBJ1-4
TGTGCCAGCAGTCTACGGACAGGGGGAGCATTTTTT
CASSLRTGGAFF
>-|TRBV6-5|-|13|TRBJ2-3
TGTGCCAGCAGAGGAGGGAACTCAGATACGCAGTATTTT
CASRGGNSDTQYF
>-|TRBV5-1|-|16|TRBJ2-2
TGCGCCAGCAGCTACCGGACAGTCGAGAGCACCGGGGAGCTGTTTTTT
CASSYRTVESTGELFF
>-|TRBV28|-|16|TRBJ2-5
TGTGCCAGCAGAACCCTAAGGGGCGGTTCCCAAGAGACCCAGTACTTC
CASRTLRGGSQETQYF
>-|TRBV28|-|15|TRBJ1-5
TGTGCCAGCAGTTTAAGGACAGATAGCAATCAGCCCCAGCATTTT
CASSLRTDSNQPQHF
>-|TRBV11-2|few|12|TRBJ2-7
TGTGCCAGCAGTCCTATATCGTACGAGCAGTACTTC
CASSPISYEQYF
>-|TRBV6-5|-|14|TRBJ2-7
TGTGCCAGCAGCGTTAGCAACAGGAGATACGAGCAGTACTTC
CASSVSNRRYEQYF
>-|TRBV9|-|17|TRBJ1-2
TGTGCCAGCAGCGCGGCGGGGGCCCGACCTCCTAACTATGGCTACACCTTC
CASSAAGARPPNYGYTF
>TRBD2|TRBV29-1|once|13|TRBJ2-7
TGCAGCGTGGGTAGCGGGAGAAGGTACGAGCAGTACTTC
CSVGSGRRYEQYF
>-|TRBV28|-|15|TRBJ1-5
TGTGCCAGCAGTTCCCTGTCCAGGGGAGTTCAGCCCCAGCATTTT
CASSSLSRGVQPQHF
>TRBD2|TRBV19|few|16|TRBJ2-7
TGTGCCAGTAGTCTCCGGACTAGCTCTTCCCCCTACGAGCAGTACTTC
CASSLRTSSSPYEQYF
>TRBD2|TRBV29-1|once|21|TRBJ2-1
TGCAGCGTTGAATGGGACAGGGGTTTCGGACTAGCGGGAGGAATGGTGGGTGAGCAGTTCTTC
CSVEWDRGFGLAGGMVGEQFF
>TRBD2|TRBV29-1|-|16|TRBJ2-5
TGCAGCGTCGACGGGACTAGCGGGAGGGAGGGGGAGACCCAGTACTTC
CSVDGTSGREGETQYF
>TRBD2|TRBV7-9|-|18|TRBJ2-6
TGTGCCAGCAGCCCGAGACTAGCGGGAGTCGCCGGGGCCAACGTCCTGACTTTC
CASSPRLAGVAGANVLTF
>TRBD1|TRBV11-3|-|14|TRBJ1-1
TGTGCCAGCAGCTCGTCCGGGACAGGGACTGAAGCTTTCTTT
CASSSSGTGTEAFF
>TRBD2|TRBV28|-|14|TRBJ2-1
TGTGCCAGCGGGGGACTAGCGGGAGCTCTTGAGCAGTTCTTC
CASGGLAGALEQFF
>-|TRBV27|-|14|TRBJ2-3
TGTGCCAGCGGTAGAAAGTCGCTGGCAGATACGCAGTATTTT
CASGRKSLADTQYF
>-|TRBV7-2|-|14|TRBJ1-1
TGTGCCAGCAGCTTAGCGTGGGCCAACACTGAAGCTTTCTTT
CASSLAWANTEAFF
>TRBD1|TRBV27|few|15|TRBJ1-4
TGTGCCAGCCATCCGGGACAGGGGGCCGGGGAAAAACTGTTTTTT
CASHPGQGAGEKLFF
>-|TRBV7-2|-|19|TRBJ1-2
TGTGCCAGCAGCCCAGGACTTAGCTGGGGAAAAGGGTCCGACTATGGCTACACCTTC
CASSPGLSWGKGSDYGYTF
>-|TRBV28|-|12|TRBJ1-2
TGTGCCAGCAGTTCGAACAGGGTTGGCTACACCTTC
CASSSNRVGYTF
>TRBD1|TRBV5-1|-|14|TRBJ1-2
TGCGCCAGCAGCTTGGGACAGGGGCACTATGGCTACACCTTC
CASSLGQGHYGYTF
>-|TRBV11-3|-|15|TRBJ2-1
TGTGCCAGCAGCTTAGAAAGGAGTTCCTACAATGAGCAGTTCTTC
CASSLERSSYNEQFF
>-|TRBV5-1|-|14|TRBJ1-1
TGCGCCAGCAGCTTGGACACCGGGGGGGCTGAAGCTTTCTTT
CASSLDTGGAEAFF
>-|TRBV7-9|few|11|TRBJ2-7
TGTGCCAGCAGCTTACGACTGGGGCAGTACTTC
CASSLRLGQYF
>-|TRBV21-1|-|17|TRBJ2-3
TGTGCCAGCAGCAAACGAGTGGAGGGAATGAGCACAGATACGCAGTATTTT
CASSKRVEGMSTDTQYF
>-|TRBV6-5|-|15|TRBJ1-2
TGTGCCAGCAGTCACCGAGCAGGAGGGGCGGATGGCTACACCTTC
CASSHRAGGADGYTF
>-|TRBV18|-|14|TRBJ1-2
TGTGCCAGCTCACCAGGGACTCCTTCGGAAGGCTACACCTTC
CASSPGTPSEGYTF
>TRBD2|TRBV5-6|-|17|TRBJ2-7
TGTGCCAGCAGCTTGGAGCTAGCGGGATATCAACACTACGAGCAGTACTTC
CASSLELAGYQHYEQYF
>TRBD2|TRBV7-2|-|15|TRBJ2-7
TGTGCCAGCAGCTCGACTAGCGGGACCTCCTACGAGCAGTACTTC
CASSSTSGTSYEQYF
>-|TRBV7-3|-|14|TRBJ1-6
TGTGCCAGCAGCCAGGGACACCCGAATTCACCCCTCCACTTT
CASSQGHPNSPLHF
>TRBD1|TRBV30|-|13|TRBJ1-2
TGTGCCTCGGCCGGGACAGGGGGCTATGGCTACACCTTC
CASAGTGGYGYTF
>-|TRBV15|-|11|TRBJ1-2
TGTGCCACCAAAGGAGACTATGGCTACACCTTC
CATKGDYGYTF
>TRBD1|TRBV7-8|-|19|TRBJ1-3
TGTGCCAGCAGCTTACTCCGGGACAGGGGGCGCAAAGCCGGAAACACCATATATTTT
CASSLLRDRGRKAGNTIYF
>TRBD2|TRBV6-4|-|15|TRBJ2-3
TGTGCCAGCAGTCTGGCTAGCGGGACGACAGATACGCAGTATTTT
CASSLASGTTDTQYF
>-|TRBV19|-|14|TRBJ1-1
TGTGCCAGTAGTATTGGATCGGCGGCCACTGAAGCTTTCTTT
CASSIGSAATEAFF
>TRBD2|TRBV18|-|15|TRBJ2-1
TGTGCCAGCTCAATAGCGGGAGACGCGAAAGGTGAGCAGTTCTTC
CASSIAGDAKGEQFF
>TRBD2|TRBV2|-|14|TRBJ2-3
TGTGCCATCGGAGCGGGACTAGCGAGGCGAACGCAGTATTTT
CAIGAGLARRTQYF
>-|TRBV6-5|-|15|TRBJ1-6
TGTGCCAGCAACGAACGGGTCTCATATAATTCACCCCTCCACTTT
CASNERVSYNSPLHF